The 5 T cell receptor beta chains below were found in one sample sequenced in a study of blood T cell repertoires in COVID-19. Generated by immunoSEQ multiplex PCR, the TCRdb table keeps only in-frame clones and is missing some. The data contain some 190,000 clones, nearly 80% of them seen just once; the ten biggest clones take up about 15%. The material sequenced was PBMCs or T cells enriched from blood (not recorded which). These receptors originate from a man in his sixties who had been exposed to COVID-19.

This clone was observed a single time. J is TRBJ1-4 and V is TRBV2; D gene ambiguous. The CDR3 contains 15 residues. V lost 5 bases and J 7 bases, leaving 17 bases between the germline ends. Germline assignment: CDR1 SNHLY and CDR2 FYNNEI. The DNA for the CDR3 is TGTGCCAGCAGTCTGCGTTCAGGAGGCGTTGAAAAACTGTTTTTT. It encodes CASSLRSGGVEKLFF.

The genes are TRBV2 and TRBJ1-5; D gene unclear. The germline V gene encodes CDR1 SNHLY and CDR2 FYNNEI. V was clipped by 3 bases and J by 11 bases, with 14 bases between them. CDR3 length: 13 amino acids. Here the CDR3 DNA reads TGTGCCAGCAGTGATCGGGGAAATGGGGCCCAGCATTTT. Translating it yields CASSDRGNGAQHF. Full variable domain (remainder filled in from reference TRBV2 and TRBJ1-5): EPEVTQTPSHQVTQMGQEVILRCVPISNHLYFYWYRQILGQKVEFLVSFYNNEISEKSEIFDDQFSVERPDGSNFTLKIRSTKLEDSAMYFCASSDRGNGAQHFGDGTRLSIL.

The V call is TRBV14, the J call TRBJ1-2; 7 bases fit TRBD1. Trimming took 5 bases from V and 4 from J; bases not matched to a gene: 10. This CDR3 spans 15 amino acids. Germline V gives CDR1 SGHDN, CDR2 FVKESK. The CDR3 here is CASSNLTGPGYGYTF. The CDR3 nucleotides are TGTGCCAGCAGCAACTTGACAGGGCCCGGCTATGGCTACACCTTC.

The J gene is TRBJ1-4, the V gene TRBV5-1, with a possible D match to TRBD1 (6 bases). CDR3 length: 14 residues. Between the trimmed V and J ends, which lost 0 bases and 5 bases, there was a span of 8 bases. Per germline, CDR1 SGHRS and CDR2 YFSETQ. CDR3 sequence reads: CASSLVGQNEKLFF. In nucleotides, the CDR3 is TGCGCCAGCAGCTTGGTCGGACAGAATGAAAAACTGTTTTTT.

The chain has TRBV3-1 (or the pseudogene TRBV3-2) and TRBJ2-3; 10 bases line up with TRBD1. J was trimmed by 3 bases and V by 3 bases; bases with no gene match: 3. From germline, CDR1 is LGHDT and CDR2 YNNKEL (reference sequence). The length of the CDR3 is 15 residues. The chain's CDR3 is CASSHSDRGTDTQYF. In DNA, the CDR3 is TGTGCCAGCAGCCATTCGGACAGGGGGACAGATACGCAGTATTTT.